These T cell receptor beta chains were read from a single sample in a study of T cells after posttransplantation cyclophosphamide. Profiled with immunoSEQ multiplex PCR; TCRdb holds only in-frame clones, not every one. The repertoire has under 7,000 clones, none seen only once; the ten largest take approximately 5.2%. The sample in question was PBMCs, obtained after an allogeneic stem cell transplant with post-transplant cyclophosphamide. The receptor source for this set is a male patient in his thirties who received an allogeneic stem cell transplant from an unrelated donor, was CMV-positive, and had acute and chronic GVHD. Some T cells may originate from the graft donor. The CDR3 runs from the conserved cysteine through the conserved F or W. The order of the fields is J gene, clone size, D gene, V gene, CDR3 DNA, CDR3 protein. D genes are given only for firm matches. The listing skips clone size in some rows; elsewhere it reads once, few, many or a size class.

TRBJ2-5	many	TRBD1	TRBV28	TGTGCCAGCAGTCCTGGAGGGGGGGACAGGGGGCAAGAGACCCAGTACTTC	CASSPGGGDRGQETQYF
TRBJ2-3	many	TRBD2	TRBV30	TGTGCCTGGAGTGTAGGGCTAGCGGGAGCAGATACGCAGTATTTT	CAWSVGLAGADTQYF
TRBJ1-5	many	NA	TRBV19	TGTGCCAGTAGTCTGGCGGACAGGCCCCAGCATTTT	CASSLADRPQHF
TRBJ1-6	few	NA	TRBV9	TGTGCCAGCAGCGCTCAACGGGGAGCTAATTCACCCCTCCACTTT	CASSAQRGANSPLHF
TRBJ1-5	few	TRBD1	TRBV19	TGTGCCAGTAGTGACAGGGGAAATAGCAATCAGCCCCAGCATTTT	CASSDRGNSNQPQHF
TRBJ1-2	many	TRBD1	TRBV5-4	TGTGCCAGCAGCTTGGACAGGGGAGAGGGCTATGGCTACACCTTC	CASSLDRGEGYGYTF
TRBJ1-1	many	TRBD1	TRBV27	TGTGCCAGCAGTCCTTGGACAGGGGGCAGTCTCCCTGAAGCTTTCTTT	CASSPWTGGSLPEAFF
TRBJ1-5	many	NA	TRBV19	TGTGCCAGTAGTAGGACAGCTAGCAATCAGCCCCAGCATTTT	CASSRTASNQPQHF
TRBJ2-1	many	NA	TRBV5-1	TGCGCCAGCAGTCTCCAAGGGGGAGGGCTTAATGAGCAGTTCTTC	CASSLQGGGLNEQFF
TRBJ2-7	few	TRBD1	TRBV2	TGTGCCAGCTTAGGGGGCGCGGCCAGCTCCTACGAGCAGTACTTC	CASLGGAASSYEQYF
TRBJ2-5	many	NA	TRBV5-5	TGTGCCAGCAGCTTGGTGGGGGGCCAAGAGACCCAGTACTTC	CASSLVGGQETQYF
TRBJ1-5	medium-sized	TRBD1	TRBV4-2	TGTGCCAGCAGCCCGACAGGGGAAGAAGATCAGCCCCAGCATTTT	CASSPTGEEDQPQHF
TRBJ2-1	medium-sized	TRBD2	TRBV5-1	TGCGCCAGCAGCTCTTCGGAAACTAGCGGAGAATACAATGAGCAGTTCTTC	CASSSSETSGEYNEQFF
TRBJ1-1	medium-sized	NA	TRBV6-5	TGTGCCAGCAGTTACGTGGCCAGGGCAACGAACACTGAAGCTTTCTTT	CASSYVARATNTEAFF
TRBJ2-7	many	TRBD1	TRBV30	TGTGCCTGGAGCCCTTTACGGGGGACAGGGTTCTACGAGCAGTACTTC	CAWSPLRGTGFYEQYF
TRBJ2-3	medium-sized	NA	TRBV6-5	TGTGCCAGCACCGGCAGCGGAGATACGCAGTATTTT	CASTGSGDTQYF
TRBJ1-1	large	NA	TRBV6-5	TGTGCCAGCAGTTACTCGGTCCGGGGAGGCACTGAAGCTTTCTTT	CASSYSVRGGTEAFF
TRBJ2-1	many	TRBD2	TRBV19	TGTGCCAGTAGTATAGCCCCTATGTTTCTAGCGGGAGAGCCGGGCAATGAGCAGTTCTTC	CASSIAPMFLAGEPGNEQFF
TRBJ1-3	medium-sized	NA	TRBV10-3	TGTGCCATCAGTGAAGGGCCAGGGAGGACTGCTGGAAACACCATATATTTT	CAISEGPGRTAGNTIYF
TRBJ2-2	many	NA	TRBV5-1	TGCGCCAGCAGCTTGGACAGGAACACCGGGGAGCTGTTTTTT	CASSLDRNTGELFF
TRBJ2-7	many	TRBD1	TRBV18	TGTGCCAGCTCACCCGACAGGGTGGGAGAGCAGTACTTC	CASSPDRVGEQYF
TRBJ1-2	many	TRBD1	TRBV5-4	TGTGCCAGCAGCTGGGGGCAGGGGGCACACTATGGCTACACCTTC	CASSWGQGAHYGYTF
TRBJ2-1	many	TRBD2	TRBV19	TGTGCCAGTAGCCTGACTAGCGAGGAGCAGTTCTTC	CASSLTSEEQFF
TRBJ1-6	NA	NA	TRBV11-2	TGTGCCAGCAGCTTAGGGCAGGAGGCACCCCTCCACTTT	CASSLGQEAPLHF
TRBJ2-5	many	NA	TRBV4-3	TGCGCCAGCAGCCAAGAGGCGGCCCCCGGAGAGACCCAGTACTTC	CASSQEAAPGETQYF
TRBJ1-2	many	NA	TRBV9	TGTGCCAGCAGCGCCCTTATAGGGCAGGGTAACTATGGCTACACCTTC	CASSALIGQGNYGYTF
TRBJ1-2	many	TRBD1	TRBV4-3	TGCGCCAGCAGCCCCCGAGCAGGGGGCGATGGCTACACCTTC	CASSPRAGGDGYTF
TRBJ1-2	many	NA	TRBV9	TGTGCCAGCAGCCCCCCCGTGGCAGGGGCTAACTATGGCTACACCTTC	CASSPPVAGANYGYTF
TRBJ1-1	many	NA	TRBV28	TGTGCCAGCAGTTCCACACGCGAAGCTTTCTTT	CASSSTREAFF
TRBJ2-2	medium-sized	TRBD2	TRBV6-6	TGTGCCAGCAGTAGTAGCGGGGACGGGGAGCTGTTTTTT	CASSSSGDGELFF
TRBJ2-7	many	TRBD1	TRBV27	TGTGCCAGCAGCAAAGGGGACAGGGTAATCTTCGAGCAGTACTTC	CASSKGDRVIFEQYF
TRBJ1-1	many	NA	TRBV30	TGTGCCTGGAGTTTACAGGGAAAAGTGATTAATGGCACTGAAGCTTTCTTT	CAWSLQGKVINGTEAFF
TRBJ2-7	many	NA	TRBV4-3	TGCGCCAGCAGCCATTTGACAGGATTCTCCTACGAGCAGTACTTC	CASSHLTGFSYEQYF
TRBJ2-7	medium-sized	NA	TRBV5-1	TGCGCCAGCAGCTTCTTAGACACAGGATACGAGCAGTACTTC	CASSFLDTGYEQYF
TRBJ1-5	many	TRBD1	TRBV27	TGTGCCAGCAAGAGTTTCCCTGGACAGGGGGGAAATCAGCCCCAGCATTTT	CASKSFPGQGGNQPQHF
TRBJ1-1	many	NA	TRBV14	TGTGCCAGCAGCCAATGGCAGAACACTGAAGCTTTCTTT	CASSQWQNTEAFF
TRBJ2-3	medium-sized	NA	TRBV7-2	TGTGCCAGCTATAGGGGTACTAGCACAGATACGCAGTATTTT	CASYRGTSTDTQYF
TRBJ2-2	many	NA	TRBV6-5	TGTGCCAGCAGTTATGTGGGGGGTGGCACCGGGGAGCTGTTTTTT	CASSYVGGGTGELFF
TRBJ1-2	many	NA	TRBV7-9	TGTGCCAGCAGCTCCGTCGCCTCGATCTACGGCGGCTATGGCTACACCTTC	CASSSVASIYGGYGYTF
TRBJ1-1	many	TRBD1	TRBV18	TGTGCCAGCTCTCTCAACGGGGACAGGAGGAACACTGAAGCTTTCTTT	CASSLNGDRRNTEAFF
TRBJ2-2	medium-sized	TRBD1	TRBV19	TGTGCCAGTAGTATGAGACAGGGGGCCGGCGGGGAGCTGTTTTTT	CASSMRQGAGGELFF
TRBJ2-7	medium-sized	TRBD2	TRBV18	TGTGCCAGCTCACCGACTAGCGGGGGGGCCGCCGAGCAGTACTTC	CASSPTSGGAAEQYF
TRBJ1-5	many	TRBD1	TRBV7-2	TGTGCCAGCAGCTCCGATATGACAGGGGGCGGTCAGCCCCAGCATTTT	CASSSDMTGGGQPQHF
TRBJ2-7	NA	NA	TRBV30	TGTGCCGGGAGCACGGGGAGCTCCTACGAGCAGTACTTC	CAGSTGSSYEQYF
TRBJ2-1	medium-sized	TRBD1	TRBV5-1	TGCGCCAGCAGCATCGGGACAGGGGGGTACAATGAGCAGTTCTTC	CASSIGTGGYNEQFF